The source of this T cell receptor beta chain is a study of blood T cell repertoires in COVID-19. Study at large: From the United States, Italy and Spain came samples of acute and convalescent COVID-19. The analysed material was cDNA or gDNA that came from T cells, B-cell-depleted T cells, or PBMCs.

The length of the CDR3 is 15 residues. Trimming pared 0 bases from V and 2 bases from J, leaving 10 bases between. Germline CDR1 is LNHNV and CDR2 is YYDKDF (reference sequence). In the study's own analysis: Amplification of reference gene primers provided the estimated nucleated cell counts. Using immunoSEQ multiplex PCR, the repertoire was profiled, and TCRdb retains in-frame clones only, with some absent. The V and J calls and clone size were taken over from that table, and D and trimming were inferred from the DNA. The sample holds about 260,000 clones; around 90% are singletons and the top ten take approximately 3.8%.

This clonotype was obtained from a man aged 55 to 70 who had recovered from COVID-19. Sequencing was carried out using peripheral blood. The V gene is TRBV15, the J gene TRBJ1-1; D is uncertain. CDR3 residues: CATSRDKRFNTEAFF. The CDR3 DNA reads TGTGCCACCAGCAGAGATAAACGGTTCAACACTGAAGCTTTCTTT. The entire variable domain, with the rest obtained from reference TRBV15 and TRBJ1-1, is as follows: DAMVIQNPRYQVTQFGKPVTLSCSQTLNHNVMYWYQQKSSQAPKLLFHYYDKDFNNEADTPDNFQSRRPNTSFCFLDIRSPGLGDTAMYLCATSRDKRFNTEAFFGQGTRLTVV.